Sequencing of this T cell receptor (beta chain) was carried out in a study of blood T cell repertoires in COVID-19. Study as a whole: COVID-19 samples collected from the United States, Italy and Spain covered acute and convalescent phases. PBMCs, B-cell-depleted T cells, or T cells provided the cDNA or gDNA that made up the material.

In germline, CDR1 is MNHNS, CDR2 SASEGT. V was trimmed by 2 bases and J by 2 bases, leaving 14 bases between them. The CDR3 consists of 16 residues. In the authors' workflow: Nucleated cell number was recorded as an estimate derived from reference gene primer amplification. Profiling relied on immunoSEQ multiplex PCR, and the TCRdb table lists in-frame clones only, not all of them. V, J and clone size were drawn from that table, and D and trimming were deduced from the DNA. Of about 190,000 clones listed, roughly 86% are singletons. The receptor's source is a man aged 35 to 55 with active or convalescent COVID-19. The V gene is TRBV6-1, the J gene TRBJ2-3; tentatively, D is TRBD2 (7 bases). The source material was peripheral blood. CDR3 DNA: TGTGCCAGCAGTGAACGGTGGGGGGGGGCCACAGATACGCAGTATTTT. It translates to CASSERWGGATDTQYF.